Below, one T cell receptor (beta chain) is given with its context. This clone was seen a single time. Its antigen is unknown. One base away there is no much larger clone; base qualities are not given. Samples from volunteer blood donors who had recovered from COVID-19 were contributed by a second Seattle source. Collaborating institutions collected whole blood in K2EDTA tubes following their own protocols. Collaborator samples were shipped for TCRbeta analysis as frozen whole blood, isolated PBMCs, or DNA extracted from either sample type. TCRbeta CDR3 regions were amplified from genomic DNA by means of the immunoSEQ Assay, a bias-controlled multiplex PCR. Turning to the authors' computational methods: Nucleated cell counts per sample were estimated from amplification of reference gene primers within the assay. Sequence reads were collapsed and filtered to measure the absolute abundance of every unique TCRbeta CDR3 rearrangement. Productive Simpson clonality was computed per sample as the square root of Simpson's diversity index over productive rearrangements. As stored in TCRdb, this immuneACCESS dataset retains in-frame rearrangements with V and J assigned. A fraction of the clones does not appear; measured against another copy, unresolved V genes explain less than half of the discrepancy, and the remainder lacks a known reason. V, J and clone size are those of that table, while D and trimming were read from the DNA. The sample records approximately 240,000 clones, more than 70% of which are singletons. The ten top clones hold 2.1% of the sample.

The entry originates in a study of blood T cell repertoires in COVID-19 (TCRdb year 2020). Some background on the complete study: Samples covering the acute and convalescent phases of COVID-19 were provided by collaborators in the United States, Italy and Spain. Deeply sampled blood TCRbeta repertoires from subjects exposed to, actively infected with, or recovered from COVID-19 were included in the dataset. The material from the prospective study consisted of cDNA or gDNA derived from T cells, B-cell-depleted T cells, or PBMCs. A freely available public database, intended as a resource for researchers studying the immune response to SARS-CoV-2, is where the repertoires were released. The sample metadata nearly always contained a de-identified subject ID, COVID-19 status, age in years and sex. The samples were drawn from the first 160 participants of the ongoing ImmuneRACE study and from roughly 1,300 subjects provided by 6 global collaborators. Where available, HLA class I and class II types were obtained from metadata supplied by the sample provider rather than from assay-based typing.

General conclusions and limits of the study: How much clinical and demographic metadata was included differed by source and by participant, and the metadata was provided uncurated.

V sheds 2 bases and J sheds 3 bases, leaving 8 bases between their ends. The CDR1 and CDR2 encoded by the germline V gene (reference sequence) are GTSNPN and SVGIG. CDR3 length: 13 amino acids, cysteine to phenylalanine. Of the read, only the CDR3 DNA is kept; its 39 bases are in frame from base 1. The chain joins TRBV30 to TRBJ1-5; too little of a D gene remains to name it. The source is a woman aged 40 to 50 who had recovered from COVID-19. Sequencing was performed on peripheral blood. The DNA sequence follows: TGTGCCTGGAGTTCGGGGAACAATCAGCCCCAGCATTTT. This encodes CAWSSGNNQPQHF. The variable domain in full, with residues beyond the CDR3 obtained from the reference TRBV30 and TRBJ1-5 genes, is SQTIHQWPATLVQPVGSPLSLECTVEGTSNPNLYWYRQAAGRGLQLLFYSVGIGQISSEVPQNLSASRPQDRQFILSSKKLLLSDSGFYLCAWSSGNNQPQHFGDGTRLSIL.